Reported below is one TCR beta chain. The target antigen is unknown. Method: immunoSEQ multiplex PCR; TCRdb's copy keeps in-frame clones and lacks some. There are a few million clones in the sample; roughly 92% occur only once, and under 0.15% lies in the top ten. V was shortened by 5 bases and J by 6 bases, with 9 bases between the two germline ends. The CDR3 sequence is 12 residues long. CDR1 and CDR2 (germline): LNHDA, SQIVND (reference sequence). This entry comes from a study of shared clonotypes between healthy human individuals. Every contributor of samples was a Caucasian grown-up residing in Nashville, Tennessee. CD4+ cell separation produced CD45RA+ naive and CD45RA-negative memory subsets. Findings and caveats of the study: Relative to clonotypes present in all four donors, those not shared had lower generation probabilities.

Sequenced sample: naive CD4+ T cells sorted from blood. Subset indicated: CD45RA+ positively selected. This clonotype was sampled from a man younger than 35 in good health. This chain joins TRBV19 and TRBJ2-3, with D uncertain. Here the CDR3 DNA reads TGTGCCAGTAGTGCCCGGCCGGATACGCAGTATTTT. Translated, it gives CASSARPDTQYF.